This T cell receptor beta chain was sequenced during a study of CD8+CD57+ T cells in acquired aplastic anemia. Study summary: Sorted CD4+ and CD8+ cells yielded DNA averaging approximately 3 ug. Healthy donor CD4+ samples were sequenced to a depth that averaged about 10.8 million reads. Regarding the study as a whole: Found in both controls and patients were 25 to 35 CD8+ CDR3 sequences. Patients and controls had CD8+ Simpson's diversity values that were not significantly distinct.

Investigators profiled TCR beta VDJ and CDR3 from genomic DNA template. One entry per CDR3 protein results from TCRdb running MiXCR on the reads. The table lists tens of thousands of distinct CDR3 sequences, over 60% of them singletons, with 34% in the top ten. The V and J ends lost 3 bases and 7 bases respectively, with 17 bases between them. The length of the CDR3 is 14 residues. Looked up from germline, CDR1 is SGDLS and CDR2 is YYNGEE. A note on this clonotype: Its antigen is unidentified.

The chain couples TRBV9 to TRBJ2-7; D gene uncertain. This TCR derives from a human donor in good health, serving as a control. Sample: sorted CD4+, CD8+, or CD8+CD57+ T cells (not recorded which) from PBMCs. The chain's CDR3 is CASSARTGRWEQYF. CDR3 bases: TGTGCCAGCAGCGCTCGGACGGGCAGGTGGGAGCAGTACTTC.